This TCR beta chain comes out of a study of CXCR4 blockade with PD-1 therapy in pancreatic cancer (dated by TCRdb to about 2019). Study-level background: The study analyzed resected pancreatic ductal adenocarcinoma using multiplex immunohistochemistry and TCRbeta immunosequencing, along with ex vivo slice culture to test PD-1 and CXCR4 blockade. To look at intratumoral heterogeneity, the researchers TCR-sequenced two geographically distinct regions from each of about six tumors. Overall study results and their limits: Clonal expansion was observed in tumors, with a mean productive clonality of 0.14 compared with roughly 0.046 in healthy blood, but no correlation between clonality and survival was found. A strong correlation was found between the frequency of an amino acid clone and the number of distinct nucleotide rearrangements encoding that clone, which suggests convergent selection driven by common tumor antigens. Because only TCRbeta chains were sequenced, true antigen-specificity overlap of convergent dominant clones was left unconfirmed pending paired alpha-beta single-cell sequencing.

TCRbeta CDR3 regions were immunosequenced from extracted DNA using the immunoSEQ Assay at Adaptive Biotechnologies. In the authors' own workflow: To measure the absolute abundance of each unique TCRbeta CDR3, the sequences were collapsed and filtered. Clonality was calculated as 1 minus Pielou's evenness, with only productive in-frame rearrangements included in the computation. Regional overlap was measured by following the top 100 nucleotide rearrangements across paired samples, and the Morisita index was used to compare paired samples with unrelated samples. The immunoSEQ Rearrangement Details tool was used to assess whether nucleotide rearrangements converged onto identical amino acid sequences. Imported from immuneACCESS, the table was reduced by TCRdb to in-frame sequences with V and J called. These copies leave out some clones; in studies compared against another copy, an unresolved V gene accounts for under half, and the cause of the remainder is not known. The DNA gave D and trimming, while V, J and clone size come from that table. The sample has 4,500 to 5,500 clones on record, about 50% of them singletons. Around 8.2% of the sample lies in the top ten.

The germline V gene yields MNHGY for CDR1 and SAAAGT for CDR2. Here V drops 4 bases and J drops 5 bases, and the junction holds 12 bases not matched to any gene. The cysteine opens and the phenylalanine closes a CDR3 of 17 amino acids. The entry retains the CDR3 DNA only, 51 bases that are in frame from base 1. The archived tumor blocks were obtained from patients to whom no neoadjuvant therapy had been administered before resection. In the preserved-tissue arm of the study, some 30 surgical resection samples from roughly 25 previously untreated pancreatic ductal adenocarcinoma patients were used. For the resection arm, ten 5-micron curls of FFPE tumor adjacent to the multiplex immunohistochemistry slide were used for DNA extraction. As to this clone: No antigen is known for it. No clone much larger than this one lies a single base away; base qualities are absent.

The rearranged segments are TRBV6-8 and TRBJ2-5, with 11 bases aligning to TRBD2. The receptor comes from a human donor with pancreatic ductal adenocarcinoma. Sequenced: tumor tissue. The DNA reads TGTGCCAGCAGTTTGGGGACTAGCGGTGGTATCTCGGAGACCCAGTACTTC. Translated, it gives CASSLGTSGGISETQYF.